The 10 T cell receptor beta chains listed next were all sequenced from one sample in a study of patients and donors after allogeneic stem cell transplantation. TCRdb recomputed calls from the RT-PCR reads with MiXCR, one row per CDR3 protein. The table records roughly 200,000 distinct CDR3 sequences, around two fifths of them present only once. Material: blood, either unsorted or a sorted T cell fraction (not recorded which). These receptors originate from a human donor who was either an allogeneic HSCT recipient or a stem cell or donor lymphocyte infusion donor (not recorded which). It is not recorded whose cells these are; they may come from a transplant donor.

This clonotype has just a few counts. The chain is built from TRBV20-1 and TRBJ1-5, with TRBD1 matching over 10 bases. The CDR3 is 15 amino acids. With 5 bases clipped from V and 0 bases from J, the junction kept 4 bases outside the gene matches. Germline V gives CDR1 DFQATT, CDR2 SNEGSKA (reference sequence). CDR3 in amino acids: CSAFRTGGSNQPQHF. In DNA, the CDR3 is TGCAGTGCTTTCCGGACAGGGGGTAGCAATCAGCCCCAGCATTTT.

This clonotype has just a few counts. The chain combines TRBV10-3 with TRBJ1-2, with 12 bases lining up with TRBD1. The CDR3 has 15 residues. V was pared by 4 bases and J by 3 bases, with 3 bases of the junction left unmatched. Germline assignment: CDR1 ENHRY and CDR2 SYGVKD. The CDR3: CAISGDRGPDYGYTF. The CDR3 DNA reads as TGTGCCATCAGTGGGGACAGGGGGCCGGACTATGGCTACACCTTC.

This clonotype was recorded only once. The rearrangement uses TRBV9 and TRBJ2-3; the D is unclear. Germline-derived CDR1 and CDR2 are SGDLS and YYNGEE. V lost 5 bases and J 1 base, leaving 11 bases between the germline ends. There are 14 residues in the CDR3. The CDR3 region has the DNA TGTGCCAGCAGTGGGGTGGATCGCACAGATACGCAGTATTTT. Protein: CASSGVDRTDTQYF.

The chain couples TRBV29-1 to TRBJ2-1, with 15 bases aligning to TRBD2. The CDR3 is 18 residues long. The trim removed 6 bases at V and 0 bases at J, leaving 9 bases unmatched. Germline-derived CDR1 and CDR2 are SQVTM and ANQGSEA. The CDR3 coding sequence is TGCAGCGTCGAGGGACTAGCGGGGGGACCTAGCTCCTACAATGAGCAGTTCTTC. Translation: CSVEGLAGGPSSYNEQFF.

In this sample, this clonotype turned up a few times. This chain uses TRBV2 with TRBJ2-3, with TRBD2 identical over 7 bases. From germline, CDR1 is SNHLY and CDR2 FYNNEI. The CDR3 has 15 residues. J was trimmed by 2 bases and V by 7 bases; bases with no gene match: 9. The CDR3 region has the DNA TGTGCCAGCACTGGGGCTAGCGGATTCACAGATACGCAGTATTTT. Its translation: CASTGASGFTDTQYF.

This chain joins TRBV29-1 and TRBJ1-1; D uncertain. This CDR3 is built from 11 residues. Trimming removed 7 bases at V and 4 bases at J, with 10 bases between. Germline lookup yields CDR1 SQVTM and CDR2 ANQGSEA. The CDR3 nucleotides are TGCAGCGGATCTGTAGCCACTGAAGCTTTCTTT. This translates into CSGSVATEAFF.

About this clonotype: One junction end does not reproduce the germline sequence, and a read error may be involved. The chain joins TRBV5-1 to TRBJ2-3, with 8 positions matching TRBD2. Germline lookup yields CDR1 SGHRS and CDR2 YFSETQ. This CDR3 spans 16 amino acids. CDR3 region: CASSSPTGGPSDTQYF. The CDR3 coding sequence is TGCGCTAGCAGCTCTCCCACGGGGGGGCCATCAGATACGCAGTATTTT.

This clonotype was observed a handful of times. The chain uses TRBV3-1 and TRBJ2-7; D is undetermined. CDR1 and CDR2 from the germline V gene are LGHDT and YNNKEL (reference sequence). V lost 3 bases to trimming and J lost 4 bases, with 7 bases between them. This CDR3 contains 12 residues. In DNA form, the CDR3 reads TGTGCCAGCAGCCAGGGCAGTTACGAGCAGTACTTC. Its translation: CASSQGSYEQYF.

The rearrangement links TRBV4-1 to TRBJ1-1, with D possibly matching TRBD1 (6 bases). V lost 1 base and J lost 1, with 13 bases in between. Germline-derived CDR1 and CDR2 are MGHRA and YSYEKL. The CDR3 is made up of 16 amino acids. The CDR3 protein is CASSQGGGRRNTEAFF. The CDR3 DNA reads TGCGCCAGCAGCCAAGGGGGGGGCCGAAGGAACACTGAAGCTTTCTTT.

The chain combines TRBV6-2 or TRBV6-3 with TRBJ2-7; D is possibly TRBD1 (5 bases). The CDR3 has 15 residues. Per the germline V gene, CDR1 is MNHEY and CDR2 is SVGEGT. With 1 base removed from V and 5 bases from J, the gap between germline ends came to 15 bases. This CDR3 reads CASSYFYPGSNEQYF. Written as DNA, the CDR3 is TGTGCCAGCAGTTACTTTTATCCAGGGTCGAACGAGCAGTACTTC.